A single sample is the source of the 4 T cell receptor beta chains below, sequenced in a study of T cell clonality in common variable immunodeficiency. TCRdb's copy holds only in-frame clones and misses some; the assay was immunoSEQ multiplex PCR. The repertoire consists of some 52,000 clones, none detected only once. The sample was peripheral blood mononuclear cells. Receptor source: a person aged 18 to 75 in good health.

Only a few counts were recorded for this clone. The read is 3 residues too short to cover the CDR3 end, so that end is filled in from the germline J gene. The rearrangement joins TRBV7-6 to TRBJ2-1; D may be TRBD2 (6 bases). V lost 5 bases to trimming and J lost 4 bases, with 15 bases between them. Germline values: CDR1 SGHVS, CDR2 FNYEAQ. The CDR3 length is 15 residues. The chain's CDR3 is CASSTVEGLYNEQFF. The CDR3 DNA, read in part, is TGTGCCAGCAGCACCGTGGAGGGGCTGTACAATGAG.

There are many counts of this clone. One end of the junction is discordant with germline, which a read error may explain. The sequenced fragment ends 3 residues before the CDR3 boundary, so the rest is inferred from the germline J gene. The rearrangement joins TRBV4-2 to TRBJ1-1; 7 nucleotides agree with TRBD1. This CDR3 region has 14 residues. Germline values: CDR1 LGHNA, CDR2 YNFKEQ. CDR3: CASSQGQLNTEAFF. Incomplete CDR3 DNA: TGCGCCAGCAGCCAGGGACAGCTCAACACTGAA.

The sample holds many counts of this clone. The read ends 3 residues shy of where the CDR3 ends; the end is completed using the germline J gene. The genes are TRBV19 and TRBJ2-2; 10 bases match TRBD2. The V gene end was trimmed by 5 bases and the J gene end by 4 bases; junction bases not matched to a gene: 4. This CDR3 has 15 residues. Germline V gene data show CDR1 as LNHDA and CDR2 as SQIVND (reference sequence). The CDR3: CASSWTSGSTGELFF. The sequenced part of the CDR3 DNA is TGTGCCAGTAGTTGGACTAGCGGTAGCACCGGGGAG. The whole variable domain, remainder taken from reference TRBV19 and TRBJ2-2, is DGGITQSPKYLFRKEGQNVTLSCEQNLNHDAMYWYRQDPGQGLRLIYYSQIVNDFQKGDIAEGYSVSREKKESFPLTVTSAQKNPTAFYLCASSWTSGSTGELFFGEGSRLTVL.

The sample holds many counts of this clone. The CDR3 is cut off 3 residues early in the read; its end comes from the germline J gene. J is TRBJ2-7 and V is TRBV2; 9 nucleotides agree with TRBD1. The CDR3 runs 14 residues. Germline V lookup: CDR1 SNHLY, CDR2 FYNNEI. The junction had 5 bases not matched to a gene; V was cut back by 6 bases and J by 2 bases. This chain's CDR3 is CASRRRDRAYEQYF. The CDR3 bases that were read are TGTGCCAGCAGACGCCGGGACAGGGCCTACGAG.